One and the same sample provided the 17 T cell receptor beta chains below, sequenced in a study of T cell clonotyping in hematopoietic cell transplantation (TCRdb year 2021). Library creation used the immunoSEQ multiplex PCR assay. TCRdb took over this immuneACCESS table, retaining in-frame rearrangements with V and J assigned. Such tables are incomplete; in checked studies, under half of the missing clones stem from an unresolved V gene, and the remainder is unexplained. For this sample there are 20,000 or so clones; approximately 79% appear just once. The ten largest clones capture roughly 14% of the sample. Source material: peripheral blood mononuclear cells. The receptors come from a man aged 60-69 years in good health. Some clones in this sample may be carry-over from other donors' samples.

This chain joins TRBV7-9 and TRBJ1-1; D is perhaps TRBD1 (5 bases). The V and J ends lost 1 base and 2 bases respectively, with 11 bases between them. Germline V gene sequence: CDR1 SEHNR, CDR2 FQNEAQ (reference sequence). The CDR3 covers 15 residues. CDR3 sequence: CASSLVEGRNTEAFF. CDR3 coding DNA: TGTGCCAGCAGCTTAGTTGAGGGGCGCAACACTGAAGCTTTCTTT.

As DNA, the CDR3 is TGTGCCAGCGGGGGGTCAGACAGAAGCACAGATACGCAGTATTTT. Translating it yields CASGGSDRSTDTQYF. V is TRBV2 and J is TRBJ2-3; tentatively, D is TRBD2 (6 bases). V lost 8 bases to trimming and J lost 0 bases, with 15 bases between them. The CDR3 extends over 15 amino acids. Germline V gene data show CDR1 as SNHLY and CDR2 as FYNNEI.

The rearrangement links TRBV5-6 to TRBJ2-7; 7 positions agree with TRBD1. Per the germline V gene, CDR1 is SGHDT and CDR2 is YYEEEE. The CDR3 sequence is 15 residues long. With 2 bases clipped from V and 0 bases from J, the junction kept 5 bases outside the gene matches. The chain's CDR3 is CASSLGQAISYEQYF. The CDR3 bases are TGTGCCAGCAGCTTAGGACAGGCAATCTCCTACGAGCAGTACTTC.

This clone has just one count. V usage is TRBV10-2 and J usage is TRBJ1-5, with a weak D call TRBD1 (5 bases). Germline loops: CDR1 WSHSY, CDR2 SAAADI. This CDR3 is built from 14 residues. Trimming removed 2 bases at V and 7 bases at J, with 12 bases between. The CDR3 coding sequence is TGCGCCAGCAGTGAGACGGGGGTAGGGCAGCCCCAGCATTTT. It codes for CASSETGVGQPQHF.

This sequence joins TRBV4-3 and TRBJ1-2; D is ambiguous. Germline CDR1 reads LGHNA; CDR2 reads YSLEER. The V end lost 4 bases, the J end lost 4 bases, and 19 bases lay between the germline ends. CDR3 size: 16 residues. The CDR3 here is CASSLGRRRKTYGYTF. The DNA for the CDR3 is TGCGCCAGCAGCCTAGGACGACGTCGAAAGACCTATGGCTACACCTTC.

The J gene is TRBJ1-6, the V gene TRBV6-5, with a weak D call TRBD1 (6 bases). V gave up 5 bases and J gave up 8 bases, with 13 bases separating them. CDR1 is MNHEY, CDR2 SVGAGI, per germline. The CDR3 covers 14 residues. In DNA form, the CDR3 reads TGTGCCAGCAGTCGGGGGGCCGGGCATTCACCCCTCCACTTT. This gives the protein CASSRGAGHSPLHF.

The chain joins TRBV5-6 to TRBJ1-4; D is unresolved. Germline CDR1 and CDR2: SGHDT and YYEEEE. The CDR3 sequence is 13 residues long. The V end was cut by 4 bases, the J end by 7 bases, with 11 bases between. The CDR3 is CASSRFNGEKLFF. In DNA form, the CDR3 reads TGTGCCAGCAGCCGATTCAACGGTGAAAAACTGTTTTTT.

Here the CDR3 reads CASGDYNEQFF. CDR3 DNA: TGCGCCAGCGGGGACTACAATGAGCAGTTCTTC. The V and J genes are TRBV5-1 and TRBJ2-1, with unresolved D. The CDR3 contains 11 residues. In germline, CDR1 is SGHRS, CDR2 YFSETQ. V was pared by 7 bases and J by 3 bases, with 5 bases between.

V is TRBV2 and J is TRBJ2-5; 15 nucleotides match TRBD2. The CDR3 runs to 17 residues. Per the germline V gene, CDR1 is SNHLY and CDR2 is FYNNEI. Trimming took 1 base from V and 4 from J; bases not matched to a gene: 4. CDR3: CASSEGGTSGGTETQYF. CDR3 coding DNA: TGTGCCAGCAGTGAAGGGGGGACTAGCGGGGGGACAGAGACCCAGTACTTC.

The gene calls are TRBV29-1 and TRBJ1-4; TRBD1 aligns across 9 bases. Per the germline V gene, CDR1 is SQVTM and CDR2 is ANQGSEA. V dropped 7 bases and J dropped 5; count of bases not matched to a gene: 11. This CDR3 has 15 residues. For the CDR3, the DNA is TGCAGCGCCTCTGCGACCGGGACAGGGAATGAAAAACTGTTTTTT. Protein: CSASATGTGNEKLFF.

This clone was picked up a small number of times. V usage is TRBV5-1 and J usage is TRBJ2-2; D may be TRBD1 (6 bases). With 0 bases removed from V and 3 bases from J, the gap between germline ends came to 6 bases. Germline CDR1 is SGHRS and CDR2 is YFSETQ. This CDR3 contains 14 residues. The CDR3, as DNA: TGCGCCAGCAGCTTGGCAGGGGACACCGGGGAGCTGTTTTTT. It specifies CASSLAGDTGELFF.

J is TRBJ1-1 and V is TRBV6-5, with TRBD1 identical over 10 bases. The V and J ends lost 6 bases and 0 bases, in that order; junction bases with no gene match: 4. The germline CDR1 and CDR2 sequences are MNHEY and SVGAGI. This CDR3 region has 15 residues. The CDR3 loop reads CASSPDRGMNTEAFF. DNA of the CDR3: TGTGCCAGCAGCCCGGACAGGGGGATGAACACTGAAGCTTTCTTT.

The V and J genes are TRBV30 and TRBJ1-2; TRBD1 matches at 7 bases. CDR3 length: 13 residues. Trimming removed 5 bases from V and 3 bases from J; junction bases left unmatched: 6. Germline CDR1 reads GTSNPN; CDR2 reads SVGIG (reference sequence). CDR3 amino acids: CAWHAGGYYGYTF. As DNA, the CDR3 is TGTGCCTGGCATGCAGGGGGATACTATGGCTACACCTTC.

This clone was seen a few times. V and J are TRBV5-1 and TRBJ1-2; no clear D. Germline V gene data show CDR1 as SGHRS and CDR2 as YFSETQ. The CDR3 totals 11 residues. Trimming took 7 bases from V and 3 from J, leaving 7 bases between them. CDR3 DNA: TGCGCCAGCGGGGTAGACTATGGCTACACCTTC. Translating gives CASGVDYGYTF. Filled out from reference TRBV5-1 and TRBJ1-2, the complete variable domain reads KAGVTQTPRYLIKTRGQQVTLSCSPISGHRSVSWYQQTPGQGLQFLFEYFSETQRNKGNFPGRFSGRQFSNSRSEMNVSTLELGDSALYLCASGVDYGYTFGSGTRLTVV.

This clone was recorded a few times. CDR3 sequence (DNA): TGTGCCAGCAGTGTTCGAAACCCCAGAAGAGAGCTATCACCCCTCCACTTT. Its protein is CASSVRNPRRELSPLHF. The chain has TRBV6-1 and TRBJ1-6; D remains ambiguous. Trimming stripped 4 bases from V and 10 bases from J, with 23 bases between. CDR1 is MNHNS, CDR2 SASEGT, per germline. This CDR3 contains 17 residues.

The rearrangement uses TRBV7-8 and TRBJ1-1; 8 bases line up with TRBD1. The germline CDR1 and CDR2 sequences are SGHVS and FQNEAQ. The CDR3 is 16 residues long. Unmatched junction bases numbered 8, after V lost 3 bases and J lost 2 bases. CDR3 protein: CASSLILQGGNTEAFF. CDR3 in DNA: TGTGCCAGCAGCTTGATATTACAGGGGGGTAACACTGAAGCTTTCTTT.

The chain has TRBV11-2 and TRBJ1-2; 7 nucleotides line up with TRBD1. CDR3 size: 13 residues. Per the germline V gene, CDR1 is SGHAT and CDR2 is FQNNGV. V shed 1 base, J shed 8 bases, and the junction held 4 bases outside the gene matches. As DNA, the CDR3 is TGTGCCAGCAGCTTAGGGGACAGTTCCGGCTACACCTTC. Translated, it gives CASSLGDSSGYTF.